Each of the 9 T cell receptor beta chains below was sequenced from the same sample in a study of blood T cells in healthy people across ages. Combining a sample-barcoded 5' primer with a J-beta primer mix, a second PCR ran for roughly 7 to 11 cycles. TCRdb processed the 5' RACE reads anew with MiXCR; each CDR3 protein has one entry. The sample consists of about 800,000 distinct CDR3 sequences, 55% to 75% of them appearing once. The sequenced sample consisted of blood. Every receptor here comes from a man younger than 45 in good health.

The chain recombines TRBV15 with TRBJ2-5; D is ambiguous. V lost 10 bases and J lost 1, with 10 bases in between. Germline CDR1 and CDR2: LNHNV and YYDKDF (reference sequence). The CDR3 has 12 amino acids. DNA for the CDR3: TGTGCCATCGCGGACCGCCAAGAGACCCAGTACTTC. Amino acids: CAIADRQETQYF.

CDR3 in DNA: TGCGCCAGCAGCTTCCCAGTGGGGGGCCACAAGTCCTACAATGAGCAGTACTTC. Amino acid sequence: CASSFPVGGHKSYNEQYF. V and J are TRBV5-1 and TRBJ2-5; tentatively, D is TRBD1 or TRBD2 (6 bases each). The CDR3 covers 18 residues. The ends were cut back, 2 bases at V and 11 bases at J, with 31 bases in the middle. Germline assignment: CDR1 SGHRS and CDR2 YFSETQ.

This chain uses TRBV7-8 with TRBJ1-2, with D unclear. From germline, CDR1 is SGHVS and CDR2 FQNEAQ. The ends were cut back, 1 base at V and 5 bases at J, with 14 bases in the middle. The CDR3 contains 15 residues. CDR3 sequence (DNA): TGTGCCAGCAGCTTAGGGCCTATCCTGGAGTATGGCTACACCTTC. Translated, it gives CASSLGPILEYGYTF.

This rearrangement joins TRBV20-1 to TRBJ2-5, with TRBD2 matching over 9 bases. The DNA matches TRBJ2-7 better at its end, which makes the J call doubtful. Per germline, CDR1 DFQATT and CDR2 SNEGSKA (reference sequence). The CDR3 has 18 residues. The chain's CDR3 is CSARLASGTDGRFGEQYF. The CDR3 DNA reads TGCAGTGCTAGACTTGCTAGCGGGACCGACGGTCGGTTTGGCGAGCAGTACTTC.

The chain recombines TRBV7-9 with TRBJ2-7; possible D gene TRBD1, 6 bases. The germline V gene has CDR1 SEHNR and CDR2 FQNEAQ (reference sequence). V was pared by 4 bases and J by 0 bases, with 10 bases between. This CDR3 is built from 14 residues. CDR3 DNA sequence: TGTGCCAGCAGCTCGTCACAGGGCTCCTACGAGCAGTACTTC. This gives the protein CASSSSQGSYEQYF. The full variable domain, in which reference TRBV7-9 and TRBJ2-7 provide the parts outside the CDR3, is DTGVSQNPRHKITKRGQNVTFRCDPISEHNRLYWYRQTLGQGPEFLTYFQNEAQLEKSRLLSDRFSAERPKGSFSTLEIQRTEQGDSAMYLCASSSSQGSYEQYFGPGTRLTVT.

This clonotype was detected only a few times. The rearrangement links TRBV4-2 to TRBJ2-7; maybe TRBD1 (8 bases). This CDR3 has 15 residues. The germline V and J ends were trimmed by 1 base and 2 bases, with 12 bases remaining between them. Germline loops: CDR1 LGHNA, CDR2 YNFKEQ. The CDR3 loop is CASSQAQGGTYEQYF. CDR3 in DNA: TGTGCCAGCAGCCAAGCACAGGGGGGGACCTACGAGCAGTACTTC.

CDR3 region: CATTSPLKEPWQYF. CDR3 bases: TGTGCCACTACGAGCCCACTAAAAGAGCCGTGGCAGTATTTT. V gene TRBV12-3 or TRBV12-4 combines with J gene TRBJ2-3; D is undetermined. The length of the CDR3 is 14 residues. V lost 10 bases, J lost 11 bases, and 25 bases lay in between.

V usage is TRBV20-1 and J usage is TRBJ2-5; 8 bases agree with TRBD1. CDR1 DFQATT and CDR2 SNEGSKA come from the germline V gene (reference sequence). This CDR3 spans 13 amino acids. V trimming: 5 bases; J trimming: 1 base; junction bases outside the gene matches: 3. The CDR3 loop is CSAGTGGQETQYF. DNA of the CDR3: TGCAGTGCTGGAACAGGGGGCCAAGAGACCCAGTACTTC.

This clonotype showed up just once. The chain links TRBV21-1 to TRBJ2-7; TRBD1 is taken as the D call from the table, unchecked against the DNA. TRBV21-1 is termed a pseudogene. The length of the CDR3 is 13 residues. The CDR3 bases are TGTGCCAGCAGCGTGGACAGTCTCCACGAGCAGTACTTC. It is translated as CASSVDSLHEQYF.